Sequencing of this T cell receptor beta chain was carried out in a study of CD8 T cells in Susac syndrome. This clonotype appeared a single time. FACS enriched CD8+ TEMRA cells, while bulk CD8+ and CD4+ were negatively isolated. Trimming pared 5 bases from V and 6 bases from J, leaving 13 bases between. The V gene's germline CDR1 is SGHAT and CDR2 FQNNGV. The CDR3 loop spans 13 amino acids. The RNA input was about 0.45 to 1 ug, and it was reverse transcribed with random hexamers. immunoSEQ multiplex PCR amplified TCR beta CDR3 across 54 Vbeta, 13 Jbeta. TCRdb fed the immunoSEQ multiplex PCR reads into MiXCR, producing one record per CDR3 protein. The data show about 200,000 distinct CDR3 sequences, with under 95% seen just once and about 0.1% held by the top ten.

The clonotype was recovered from a human donor in good health. Material: CD4+ T cells from PBMCs. This chain uses TRBV11-2 with TRBJ1-1; possibly TRBD1 for D (6 bases). The CDR3 DNA sequence: TGTGCCAGCAGCCTCGGCAGGGGTGCTGAAGCTTTCTTT. It codes for CASSLGRGAEAFF.